This TCR beta chain was identified in a study of CD8 T cells in ankylosing spondylitis (dated by TCRdb to the late 2010s). About the study as a whole: The study profiled T cell receptor beta repertoires in healthy donors and ankylosing spondylitis patients to find disease-linked TCR variants. Peripheral blood samples were taken, and synovial fluid was additionally collected from ankylosing spondylitis patients. In total, the full study cohort was made up of 110 or so healthy donors and roughly 27 ankylosing spondylitis patients. Points the paper makes about the study in general: The disease-linked clones showed a CD8+ phenotype and occurred at relatively low frequencies in peripheral blood. A TCR beta motif of fewer than 10 highly homologous amino acid variants appeared characteristic of blood from ankylosing spondylitis patients. The disease-linked clones were reported as significantly enriched in matched synovial fluid samples from ankylosing spondylitis patients. Some of the motif variants had been reported before in the synovial fluid and blood of reactive arthritis patients, a finding that suggests common disease-initiation mechanisms.

This clonotype occurred a few times. Its antigen remains undetermined. No base quality values were provided; no much bigger clone lies one nucleotide off. Counted from cysteine to phenylalanine, this CDR3 has 12 amino acids. Kept here is only the CDR3 DNA, which spans 36 bases and is read in frame from base 1. V and J are truncated by 5 bases and 1 base respectively, leaving an intervening sequence of 7 bases. From the germline V gene (reference sequence), CDR1 is DFQATT and CDR2 is SNEGSKA. Data came from an Illumina HiSeq 2500. Quantitative 5'-RACE with molecular barcodes was the method used to prepare the TCR beta libraries. In the original analysis: A new computational method based on a probabilistic model of VDJ rearrangement was used to identify disease-linked TCR variants. The raw public data were reprocessed by TCRdb itself: fastp quality trimming at Q25, MiXCR clonotype calling, in-frame beta chains only. CDR3 protein sequences are deduplicated, and each keeps its most common genes and DNA. The V and J calls and clone size come from TCRdb's table, not from the authors' own analysis. For this sample there are more than 250,000 distinct CDR3 sequences; approximately 10% appear just once. Of the sample, roughly 9.1% falls within the top ten clones.

The sequenced material came from blood, either unsorted or a sorted T cell fraction (not recorded which). Recombination linked TRBV20-1 to TRBJ2-3, with the D gene too uncertain to name. The sequence derives from a female donor with ankylosing spondylitis or in good health (not recorded which). CDR3 protein: CSASVGTDTQYF. The bases are TGCAGTGCTTCAGTTGGCACAGATACGCAGTATTTT.